These T cell receptor beta chains were read from a single sample in a study of OX40 agonist ivuxolimab in advanced cancers. The protocol was immunoSEQ multiplex PCR, while the TCRdb copy is restricted to in-frame clones and leaves out a portion. The sample records about 70,000 clones, roughly 90% being singletons. The input for sequencing was CD4+ or CD8+ T cells sorted from blood, taken in a trial of the OX40 agonist ivuxolimab. The source is an adult with an advanced solid tumor such as melanoma, head and neck, liver or kidney cancer. The conserved cysteine and the conserved F or W are not part of the CDR3 here.

J,V,CDR3
TRBJ2-3,TRBV7-2,ASSSAGGGTDTQY
TRBJ2-1,TRBV28,ASITSGAHNEQF
TRBJ1-2,TRBV6-1,ASSETGNYGYT
TRBJ1-1,TRBV15,ATSFQTGRFTEAF
TRBJ1-6,TRBV7-9,ASSSRFGDSPLH
TRBJ1-2,TRBV19,AIDFMPGTNYGYT
TRBJ2-4,TRBV5-1,ASSLGFVAGGRNIQY
TRBJ2-7,TRBV28,ASSSRIGVY
TRBJ2-7,TRBV5-1,ASSLETGRNEQY
TRBJ2-7,TRBV6-5,ASGDRDHEQY
TRBJ1-1,TRBV29-1,SVKRTNMNTEAF
TRBJ2-3,TRBV9,ASSVDLAGTSGAQY
TRBJ1-1,TRBV28,ASSLPGTGSQAF
TRBJ1-5,TRBV6-1,ASSKVSDQPQH
TRBJ2-2,TRBV7-3,ASSASLPGELF
TRBJ1-2,TRBV19,ASSTDRPPNYGYT
TRBJ1-4,TRBV11-3,ASRGTGVNEKLF
TRBJ1-3,TRBV7-3,ASSAGSGNTIY
TRBJ1-1,TRBV5-1,ASSSTGANTEAF
TRBJ1-6,TRBV27,ASSLSVNSPLH
TRBJ1-4,TRBV18,ASSQNSGTGSEKLF
TRBJ1-5,TRBV19,ASSIPRGGQLNQPQH
TRBJ1-5,TRBV27,ASSYTGGNQPQH
TRBJ2-5,TRBV11-1,ASSQGVRETQY
TRBJ1-5,TRBV7-8,ASSLGGGGQPQH
TRBJ1-6,TRBV19,ASSNRDRGRGTPLH
TRBJ1-1,TRBV9,ASSGGVLLTTEAF
TRBJ1-1,TRBV27,ASSLSPGAWNTEAF
TRBJ2-2,TRBV7-3,ASSLSAGGITGELF
TRBJ2-7,TRBV27,ASSFDRMRYEQY
TRBJ2-7,TRBV6-6,ASSWDRSVYEQY
TRBJ2-2,TRBV4-2,ASSQEKGPTNTGELF
TRBJ2-2,TRBV27,ASPEAVANTGELF
TRBJ1-4,TRBV5-4,ASSLDSGNEKLF
TRBJ2-3,TRBV9,ASSASTDTQY
TRBJ1-1,TRBV5-1,ASSLPTGKNTEAF
TRBJ1-2,TRBV7-2,ASSLEPGLYYGYT
TRBJ2-7,TRBV7-9,ASSSPWADSSYEQY
TRBJ2-3,TRBV28,ASSLGAQGTQY
TRBJ2-3,TRBV7-2,ASSSSSGGAADTQY
TRBJ2-2,TRBV14,ATRTQGTGELF
TRBJ1-5,TRBV6-5,ASRLSGENQPQH
TRBJ2-3,TRBV19,ASSLTRQGSTDTQY
TRBJ1-4,TRBV19,ASSSTGTNEKLF
TRBJ1-5,TRBV18,ASSLDPREQPQH
TRBJ2-2,TRBV27,ASKGVRTGELF
TRBJ1-1,TRBV30,AWSTGQWNTEAF
TRBJ2-7,TRBV5-6,ASSLGGHPYEQY
TRBJ1-1,TRBV19,ASSMRYTEAF
TRBJ1-6,TRBV29-1,SVVLRSNSPLH
TRBJ2-2,TRBV14,ASSQDRDRASGYTGELF
TRBJ2-7,TRBV5-4,ASSGTGTIYEQY
TRBJ2-7,TRBV2,ASLRGAGGFYEQY